This entry concerns a single TCR beta chain. Per the original methods: Nucleated cell counts were estimated from reference gene primer amplification. The assay was immunoSEQ multiplex PCR, and TCRdb's table has in-frame clones only and misses some. The V and J calls and clone size come from that table; D and trimming were worked out from the DNA. Among a few hundred thousand clones listed, approximately 81% were seen once. In germline, CDR1 is SGHRS, CDR2 YFSETQ. Losses at the gene ends were 5 bases for V and 4 bases for J; bases not matched to a gene: 10. This CDR3 has 15 amino acids. This sample was taken from a study of blood T cell repertoires in COVID-19. Across the study: Sites in the United States, Italy and Spain provided acute and convalescent COVID-19 samples. T cells, B-cell-depleted T cells, or PBMCs provided the cDNA or gDNA that served as material.

The clonotype comes from a woman aged 18-29 years with acute or convalescent COVID-19. The chain has TRBV5-1 and TRBJ1-2; 8 positions agree with TRBD1. Sequenced: peripheral blood. The CDR3 loop is CASSLAGGLGYGYTF. The CDR3, as DNA: TGCGCCAGCAGTTTAGCAGGGGGCCTGGGCTATGGCTACACCTTC. Looking up the rest from reference TRBV5-1 and TRBJ1-2 gives the full variable domain: KAGVTQTPRYLIKTRGQQVTLSCSPISGHRSVSWYQQTPGQGLQFLFEYFSETQRNKGNFPGRFSGRQFSNSRSEMNVSTLELGDSALYLCASSLAGGLGYGYTFGSGTRLTVV.